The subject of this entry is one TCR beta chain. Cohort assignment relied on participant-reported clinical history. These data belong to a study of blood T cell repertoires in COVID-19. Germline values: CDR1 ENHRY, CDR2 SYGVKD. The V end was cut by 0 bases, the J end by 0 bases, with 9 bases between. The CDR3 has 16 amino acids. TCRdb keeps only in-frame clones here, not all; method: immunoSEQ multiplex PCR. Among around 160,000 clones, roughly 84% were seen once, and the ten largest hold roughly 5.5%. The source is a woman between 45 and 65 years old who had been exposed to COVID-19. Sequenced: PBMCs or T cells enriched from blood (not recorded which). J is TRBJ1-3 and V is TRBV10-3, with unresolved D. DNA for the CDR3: TGTGCCATCAGTGAGTCGAGTCCTGTCTCTGGAAACACCATATATTTT. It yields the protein CAISESSPVSGNTIYF.